This T cell receptor beta chain was captured by sequencing in a study of shared clonotypes between healthy human individuals. As to this clone: Antigen unknown.

Points from the study as a whole: Sequencing depth was predicted to influence how clonotypes are shared among donors.

Sequencing used immunoSEQ multiplex PCR; TCRdb keeps in-frame clones, though not all of them. The sample lists over a million clones; approximately 98.5% were seen once. CDR1 MNHNS and CDR2 SASEGT come from the germline V gene. CDR3 length: 15 residues. Trimming removed 3 bases at V and 1 base at J, with 12 bases between. The source is a man under 40 in good health. This chain links TRBV6-1 with TRBJ1-2, with TRBD1 as a possible D gene (5 bases). Sample: naive CD4+ T cells sorted from blood. The subset here: CD45RA+ positively selected. DNA for the CDR3: TGTGCCAGCAGTGATGGACAACGAGGTAACTATGGCTACACCTTC. Its protein product is CASSDGQRGNYGYTF.